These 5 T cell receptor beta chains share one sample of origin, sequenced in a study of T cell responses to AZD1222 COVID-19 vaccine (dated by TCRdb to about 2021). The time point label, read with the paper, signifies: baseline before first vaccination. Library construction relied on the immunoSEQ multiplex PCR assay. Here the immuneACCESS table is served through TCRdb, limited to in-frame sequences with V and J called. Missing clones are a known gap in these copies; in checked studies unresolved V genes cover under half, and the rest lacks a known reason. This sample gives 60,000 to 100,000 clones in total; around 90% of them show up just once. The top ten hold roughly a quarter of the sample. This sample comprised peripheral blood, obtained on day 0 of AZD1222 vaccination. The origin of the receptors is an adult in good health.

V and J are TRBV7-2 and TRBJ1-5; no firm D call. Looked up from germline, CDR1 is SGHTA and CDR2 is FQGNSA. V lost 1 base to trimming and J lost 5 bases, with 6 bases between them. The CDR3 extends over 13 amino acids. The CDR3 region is CASSLEVDQPQHF. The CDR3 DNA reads TGTGCCAGCAGCTTAGAAGTGGATCAGCCCCAGCATTTT. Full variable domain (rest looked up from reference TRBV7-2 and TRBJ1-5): GAGVSQSPSNKVTEKGKDVELRCDPISGHTALYWYRQSLGQGLEFLIYFQGNSAPDKSGLPSDRFSAERTGGSVSTLTIQRTQQEDSAVYLCASSLEVDQPQHFGDGTRLSIL.

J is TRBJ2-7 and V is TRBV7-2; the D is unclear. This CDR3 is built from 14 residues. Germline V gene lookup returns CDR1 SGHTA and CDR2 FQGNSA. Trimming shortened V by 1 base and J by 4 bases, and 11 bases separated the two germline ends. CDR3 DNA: TGTGCCAGCAGCTTAGGAATATCTCCTTACGAGCAGTACTTC. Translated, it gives CASSLGISPYEQYF.

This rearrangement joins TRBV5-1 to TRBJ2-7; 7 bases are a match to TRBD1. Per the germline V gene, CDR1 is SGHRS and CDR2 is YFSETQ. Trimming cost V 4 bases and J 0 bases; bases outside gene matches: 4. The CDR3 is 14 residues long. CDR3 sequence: CASSLDRSSYEQYF. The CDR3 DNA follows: TGCGCCAGCAGCCTGGACAGGAGCTCCTACGAGCAGTACTTC.

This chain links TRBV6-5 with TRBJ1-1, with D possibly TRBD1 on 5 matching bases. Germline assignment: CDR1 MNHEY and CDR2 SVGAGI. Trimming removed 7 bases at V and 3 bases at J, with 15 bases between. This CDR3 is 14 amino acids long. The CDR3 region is CASTPLGLYTEAFF. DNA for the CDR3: TGTGCCAGCACACCATTGGGGCTGTACACTGAAGCTTTCTTT.

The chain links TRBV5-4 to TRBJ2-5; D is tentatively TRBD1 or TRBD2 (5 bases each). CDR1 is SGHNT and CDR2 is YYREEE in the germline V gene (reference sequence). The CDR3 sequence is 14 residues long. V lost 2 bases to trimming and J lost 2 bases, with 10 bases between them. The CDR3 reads CASSFRDGQETQYF. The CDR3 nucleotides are TGTGCCAGCAGCTTCCGGGACGGTCAAGAGACCCAGTACTTC.